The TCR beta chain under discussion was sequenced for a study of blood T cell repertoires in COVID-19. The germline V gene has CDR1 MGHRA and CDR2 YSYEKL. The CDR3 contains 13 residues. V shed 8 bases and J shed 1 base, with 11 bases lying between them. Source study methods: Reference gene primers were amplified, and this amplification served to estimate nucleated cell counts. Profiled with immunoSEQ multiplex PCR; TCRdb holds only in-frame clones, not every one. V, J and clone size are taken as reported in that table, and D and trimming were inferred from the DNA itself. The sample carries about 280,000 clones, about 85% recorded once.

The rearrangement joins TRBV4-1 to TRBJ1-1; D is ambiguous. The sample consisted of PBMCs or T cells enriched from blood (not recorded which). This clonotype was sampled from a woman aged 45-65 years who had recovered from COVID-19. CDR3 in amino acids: CASAPPGNTEAFF. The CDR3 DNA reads TGCGCCAGCGCTCCCCCAGGGAACACTGAAGCTTTCTTT.